The 27 T cell receptor beta chains presented below share a single source sample, sequenced in a study of tumor-infiltrating lymphocytes in primary liver carcinoma. A primer in the constant region served to generate TCR beta cDNA from about 480 ng of total RNA. ARM-PCR, slightly modified, supplied the TCR beta libraries through three nested multiplex PCR rounds. The first two PCR rounds used TRBV1-TRBV30 forward primers with a C-beta reverse primer, around 10 cycles each. Each CDR3 protein is one row after TCRdb ran MiXCR on the multiplex PCR reads. The data hold about 120,000 distinct CDR3 sequences, with around 62% observed a single time. Co-extraction of both nucleic acids (RNA and DNA) used roughly 18-32 mg of unsorted bulk tissue. Specimen: liver tumor tissue from sampling region 1. Regarding subset: tumor region T1, superior pole. These TCRs come from a woman aged 55 to 70 with primary liver carcinoma and hepatitis B virus infection.

V gene TRBV5-1 combines with J gene TRBJ2-3; possible D gene TRBD2, 5 bases. V shed 3 bases and J shed 11 bases, with 19 bases lying between them. CDR1 and CDR2 (germline): SGHRS, YFSETQ. This CDR3 has 14 amino acids. The chain's CDR3 is CASSWEGERARQYF. The CDR3 coding sequence is TGCGCCAGCAGCTGGGAAGGCGAGAGGGCCAGGCAGTATTTT. Full variable domain (remainder filled in from reference TRBV5-1 and TRBJ2-3): KAGVTQTPRYLIKTRGQQVTLSCSPISGHRSVSWYQQTPGQGLQFLFEYFSETQRNKGNFPGRFSGRQFSNSRSEMNVSTLELGDSALYLCASSWEGERARQYFGPGTRLTVL.

The gene calls are TRBV28 and TRBJ2-5; the match to TRBD1 covers 10 bases. Trimming at V came to 7 bases and at J to 0 bases, leaving 14 bases not matched to a gene. Germline V gives CDR1 MDHEN, CDR2 SYDVKM. The CDR3 totals 18 residues. The CDR3 is CASNQWGTGVQYQETQYF. The DNA of the CDR3 is TGTGCCAGCAACCAATGGGGGACAGGGGTCCAATACCAAGAGACCCAGTACTTC. Filled out from reference TRBV28 and TRBJ2-5, the complete variable domain reads DVKVTQSSRYLVKRTGEKVFLECVQDMDHENMFWYRQDPGLGLRLIYFSYDVKMKEKGDIPEGYSVSREKKERFSLILESASTNQTSMYLCASNQWGTGVQYQETQYFGPGTRLLVL.

The chain couples TRBV2 to TRBJ2-2, with 14 bases matching TRBD2. Germline V gene lookup returns CDR1 SNHLY and CDR2 FYNNEI. This CDR3 has 15 amino acids. With 9 bases clipped from V and 2 bases from J, the junction kept 2 bases outside the gene matches. CDR3 nucleotides: TGTGCCAGGACTAGCGGGAGGGAAAACACCGGGGAGCTGTTTTTT. Protein product: CARTSGRENTGELFF.

The chain recombines TRBV5-1 with TRBJ2-7, with D possibly TRBD2 on 5 matching bases. In germline, CDR1 is SGHRS, CDR2 YFSETQ. V was pared by 4 bases and J by 4 bases, with 15 bases between. CDR3 length: 14 residues. CDR3 protein: CASSPGIIQYEQYF. The CDR3 DNA sequence: TGCGCCAGCAGCCCCGGGATCATACAATACGAGCAGTACTTC. The whole variable domain, remainder taken from reference TRBV5-1 and TRBJ2-7, is KAGVTQTPRYLIKTRGQQVTLSCSPISGHRSVSWYQQTPGQGLQFLFEYFSETQRNKGNFPGRFSGRQFSNSRSEMNVSTLELGDSALYLCASSPGIIQYEQYFGPGTRLTVT.

The chain joins TRBV11-2 to TRBJ2-7, with 8 nucleotides matching TRBD1. The germline CDR1 and CDR2 sequences are SGHAT and FQNNGV. Trimming took 6 bases from V and 7 from J; bases not matched to a gene: 5. The CDR3 length is 12 residues. CDR3 amino acids: CASSQTGEEQYF. The DNA of the CDR3 is TGTGCCAGCAGTCAGACAGGGGAAGAGCAGTACTTC.

Details on this clonotype: This may arise from a read error, as a much more abundant clone is one base away. The V gene is TRBV5-1, the J gene TRBJ1-2; D is ambiguous. V lost 1 base, J lost 2 bases, and 12 bases lay in between. The CDR3 has 15 residues. The germline V gene has CDR1 SGHRS and CDR2 YFSETQ. CDR3 nucleotide sequence: TGCGCCAGCAGCTTGCGGACCTCCCCGAACTATGGCTACACCTTC. Translation gives CASSLRTSPNYGYTF. The variable domain in full, with the rest retrieved from reference TRBV5-1 and TRBJ1-2, is KAGVTQTPRYLIKTRGQQVTLSCSPISGHRSVSWYQQTPGQGLQFLFEYFSETQRNKGNFPGRFSGRQFSNSRSEMNVSTLELGDSALYLCASSLRTSPNYGYTFGSGTRLTVV.

As to this clonotype: Because the CDR3 is missing its conserved closing phenylalanine or tryptophan, this is likely a read error. This CDR3 is CASSLDRGGEQFC. As DNA, the CDR3 is TGTGCCAGCAGCCTAGACAGGGGCGGTGAGCAGTTCTGC. J is TRBJ2-1 and V is TRBV11-2; TRBD1 matches 8 bases. The CDR3 totals 13 residues. Looked up from germline, CDR1 is SGHAT and CDR2 is FQNNGV.

About this clonotype: Relative to the germline gene, one junction end is altered; a read error may explain this. V and J are TRBV29-1 and TRBJ2-3; 7 bases line up with TRBD1. The germline V gene encodes CDR1 SQVTM and CDR2 ANQGSEA. The CDR3 is 14 residues long. Here the CDR3 reads CTVEGGRGTVTQYF. The CDR3 DNA is TGCACTGTTGAAGGGGGCAGGGGGACAGTTACGCAGTATTTT.

This chain connects TRBV2 to TRBJ1-6; D is possibly TRBD1 (5 bases). From germline, CDR1 is SNHLY and CDR2 FYNNEI. CDR3 length: 14 amino acids. Trimming shortened V by 2 bases and J by 5 bases, and 7 bases separated the two germline ends. CDR3 in amino acids: CASSEQGNNSPLHF. CDR3 bases: TGTGCCAGCAGTGAACAGGGCAATAATTCACCCCTCCACTTT. Full variable domain (missing parts from reference TRBV2 and TRBJ1-6): EPEVTQTPSHQVTQMGQEVILRCVPISNHLYFYWYRQILGQKVEFLVSFYNNEISEKSEIFDDQFSVERPDGSNFTLKIRSTKLEDSAMYFCASSEQGNNSPLHFGNGTRLTVT.

This clonotype came up once. A much larger clone sits a single nucleotide away, making a read error possible. This rearrangement joins TRBV13 to TRBJ2-3; D gene ambiguous. The CDR3 runs to 15 residues. Trimming removed 10 bases at V and 2 bases at J, with 19 bases between. The germline gives CDR1 PRHDT, CDR2 FYEKMQ (reference sequence). The CDR3 bases are TGTGCCAACATAAAAGGCGGAACATACACAGATACGCAGTATTTT. Amino acid sequence: CANIKGGTYTDTQYF.

This clonotype was observed once. A read error may account for a junction end that differs from germline. CDR3 nucleotides: TGTGCCAGTAGCTTCTCTTTACGGAACAATTCACCCCTCCACTTT. As protein: CASSFSLRNNSPLHF. The chain couples TRBV11-3 to TRBJ1-6, with no clear D. Germline lookup yields CDR1 SGHNT and CDR2 YENEEA. This CDR3 is 15 amino acids long.

On this clonotype: Germline is not matched at one junction end, which may reflect a read error. This rearrangement joins TRBV6-1 to TRBJ2-2; 12 nucleotides align to TRBD2. This CDR3 is built from 17 residues. Germline lookup yields CDR1 MNHNS and CDR2 SASEGT. For the CDR3, the DNA is TGTGCCAGCACCCTGGAACTAGCGGGAGGTAGGACCGAGGAGCTGTTTTTT. Protein product: CASTLELAGGRTEELFF.

A word on this clonotype: This is likely a read error, given that the CDR3 carries no conserved phenylalanine or tryptophan at its end. The chain recombines TRBV11-1 with TRBJ2-7; D could derive from TRBD1 or TRBD2 (6 bases each). This CDR3 comprises 14 residues. Trimming removed 5 bases from V and 7 bases from J, with 18 bases in between. The germline V gene has CDR1 SGHAT and CDR2 FQDESV (reference sequence). The CDR3 spells CASSKPEGGWEQYL. The CDR3 DNA reads as TGTGCCAGCAGCAAACCCGAGGGGGGCTGGGAGCAGTACCTC.

In this sample, this clonotype turned up once. It is likely a read error, because the conserved phenylalanine at the end of the CDR3 is missing. V and J are TRBV7-8 and TRBJ2-1; 13 nucleotides align to TRBD2. CDR3 length: 16 residues. Germline V CDR1 and CDR2: SGHVS, FQNEAQ. V shed 1 base and J 7 bases; nucleotides not matched to a gene: 4. Here the CDR3 DNA reads TGTGCCAGCAGCTTAGTTGGGACTAGCGGGAATAATGAGCAGTTCTTA. Protein product: CASSLVGTSGNNEQFL.

As for this clonotype: Since a much larger clone is just one base distant, this may be a read error. The chain recombines TRBV5-1 with TRBJ1-2; TRBD1 aligns across 8 bases. This CDR3 has 15 amino acids. V trimming: 4 bases; J trimming: 5 bases; junction bases outside the gene matches: 10. Germline V gene lookup returns CDR1 SGHRS and CDR2 YFSETQ. The CDR3 DNA sequence: TGCGCCAGCAGCCTACGGACAGGGCAAGGATATGGCTACACCTTC. It codes for CASSLRTGQGYGYTF.

Notes on this clonotype: A much larger clone differs from this one at a single base, so this may be a read error. This chain joins TRBV4-1 and TRBJ1-3; no clear D. The CDR3 loop spans 15 amino acids. Per the germline V gene, CDR1 is MGHRA and CDR2 is YSYEKL. CDR3 residues: CASSQDRRVGNIIYF. CDR3 sequence (DNA): TGCGCCAGCAGCCAAGATCGTCGCGTAGGAAACATCATATATTTT.

Remarks on this clonotype: Given a much more abundant clone one base away, this may be a read error. The genes are TRBV6-6 and TRBJ2-4, with D unresolved. Germline CDR1 is MNHNY and CDR2 is SVGAGI (reference sequence). The CDR3 contains 16 residues. The V gene lost 4 bases and the J gene lost 3 bases, with 16 bases spanning the gap. The CDR3 nucleotides are TGTGCCAGCAGTTCCGGTGGTGCGTTAGGCAAAAACATTCAGTACTTC. It is translated as CASSSGGALGKNIQYF.

V gene TRBV6-5 combines with J gene TRBJ2-7, with TRBD1 identical over 9 bases. The trim removed 11 bases at V and 9 bases at J, leaving 17 bases unmatched. CDR1 is MNHEY, CDR2 SVGAGI, per germline. The CDR3 is made up of 14 amino acids. This CDR3 reads CACLPGQGSNGQYF. Written as DNA, the CDR3 is TGTGCCTGTCTTCCGGGACAGGGTTCGAACGGGCAGTACTTC.

About this clonotype itself: No conserved phenylalanine or tryptophan ends this CDR3, so it is likely a read error. The V call is TRBV11-2, the J call TRBJ2-1, with 8 bases that match TRBD2. The germline V gene has CDR1 SGHAT and CDR2 FQNNGV. J lost 4 bases, V lost 7 bases, and 9 bases had no gene match. The CDR3 consists of 15 residues. The CDR3 DNA follows: TGTGCCAGCATCTTCACTAGCGGAAGGTACAATGAGCAGTTCTTA. Translation: CASIFTSGRYNEQFL.

This clonotype was detected a few times. The chain has TRBV19 and TRBJ2-7; possible D gene TRBD2, 5 bases. The CDR3 spans 15 residues. Trimming shortened V by 3 bases and J by 3 bases, and 15 bases separated the two germline ends. From germline, CDR1 is LNHDA and CDR2 SQIVND (reference sequence). Written as DNA, the CDR3 is TGTGCCAGTAGTATTTCTGGGGAGCCGCACTACGAGCAGTACTTC. It translates to CASSISGEPHYEQYF.

This clonotype was seen a handful of times. The V call is TRBV5-6, the J call TRBJ2-6; either TRBD1 or TRBD2 may fit D (5 bases each). V gave up 4 bases and J gave up 3 bases, with 11 bases separating them. The CDR3 is 15 amino acids. Germline V gene lookup returns CDR1 SGHDT and CDR2 YYEEEE. The CDR3 reads CASSPGPSGANVLTF. For the CDR3, the DNA is TGTGCCAGCAGCCCGGGGCCCAGTGGGGCCAACGTCCTGACTTTC.

Concerning this clonotype: The CDR3 does not end in the conserved phenylalanine or tryptophan, so this is likely a read error. The chain recombines TRBV11-3 with TRBJ2-3; TRBD1 aligns across 8 bases. Germline CDR1 is SGHNT and CDR2 is YENEEA. This CDR3 region has 16 residues. CDR3 nucleotide sequence: TGTGCCAGCAGCCCCCGACAGGGGTCAGGCACAGATACCCAGTATCTT. It codes for CASSPRQGSGTDTQYL.

The V and J genes are TRBV7-9 and TRBJ2-1; weak D call: TRBD1 (6 bases). Germline CDR1 and CDR2: SEHNR and FQNEAQ (reference sequence). The ends were cut back, 7 bases at V and 7 bases at J, with 20 bases in the middle. This CDR3 region has 15 residues. The CDR3 nucleotides are TGTGCCAGCATCCCAATCTCCAGGGGTGTGAATGAGCAGTTCTTC. Translation: CASIPISRGVNEQFF.

The genes are TRBV28 and TRBJ1-5; unclear D gene. The ends were cut back, 5 bases at V and 3 bases at J, with 5 bases in the middle. The CDR3 contains 12 residues. Germline V gives CDR1 MDHEN, CDR2 SYDVKM. CDR3 in DNA: TGTGCCAGCAGTCCGAACAATCAGCCCCAGCATTTT. As protein: CASSPNNQPQHF.

The chain combines TRBV7-2 with TRBJ1-1; the match to TRBD1 covers 8 bases. V was clipped by 1 base and J by 2 bases; unmatched bases: 6. This CDR3 has 16 residues. Germline lookup yields CDR1 SGHTA and CDR2 FQGNSA. In DNA form, the CDR3 reads TGTGCCAGCAGCTTAGGGACAGGGATGGGTAACACTGAAGCTTTCTTT. It specifies CASSLGTGMGNTEAFF.

The V and J genes are TRBV11-2 and TRBJ2-3; 8 nucleotides line up with TRBD2. The germline V gene has CDR1 SGHAT and CDR2 FQNNGV. The CDR3 sequence is 16 residues long. J lost 2 bases, V lost 3 bases, and 7 bases had no gene match. The CDR3 nucleotides read TGTGCCAGCAGCTTGAAGGGTAGCGGGACCACAGATACGCAGTATTTT. Protein: CASSLKGSGTTDTQYF.

As concerns this clonotype: The junction does not match germline at one end; this may be a read error. J is TRBJ1-3 and V is TRBV7-8; TRBD1 is a possible D gene (6 bases). CDR1 and CDR2 from the germline V gene are SGHVS and FQNEAQ. The CDR3 length is 15 residues. The CDR3 protein is CGSSWGQGRGNTIYF. The CDR3, as DNA: TGTGGCAGCAGCTGGGGGCAGGGGAGAGGGAACACCATATATTTT.